Presented here are 12 T cell receptor beta chains from one specimen sequenced in a study of blood T cells in healthy people across ages. Alongside a J-beta primer mix, a sample-barcoded 5' primer served in a second PCR lasting about 7 to 11 cycles. TCRdb called the 5' RACE reads again in MiXCR, with one record for every CDR3 protein. The sample lists 1.5 million to 2 million distinct CDR3 sequences, under 30% occurring once. The sample taken for sequencing was blood. The origin of the receptors is a woman aged 30 to 39 in good health.

This clonotype appeared many times. V gene TRBV9 combines with J gene TRBJ2-7; D not resolved. Germline loops: CDR1 SGDLS, CDR2 YYNGEE. Deletions cut 4 bases from V and 6 bases from J, with 17 bases between. The CDR3 length is 14 residues. The CDR3 is CASSLGPSLAEQYF. The CDR3, as DNA: TGTGCCAGCAGCCTCGGCCCCAGCCTTGCCGAGCAGTACTTC. Looking up the rest from reference TRBV9 and TRBJ2-7 gives the full variable domain: DSGVTQTPKHLITATGQRVTLRCSPRSGDLSVYWYQQSLDQGLQFLIQYYNGEERAKGNILERFSAQQFPDLHSELNLSSLELGDSALYFCASSLGPSLAEQYFGPGTRLTVT.

The CDR3 bases are TGTGCCAGCAGCGTAGATGGGGGCGCGAGCTATGGCTACACCTTC. Its translation is CASSVDGGASYGYTF. The chain is built from TRBV9 and TRBJ1-2; tentatively, D is TRBD1 (6 bases). The germline gives CDR1 SGDLS, CDR2 YYNGEE. The CDR3 sequence is 15 residues long. V was pared by 0 bases and J by 4 bases, with 13 bases between.

The V gene is TRBV6-1, the J gene TRBJ1-2; TRBD1 agrees at 8 bases. The germline gives CDR1 MNHNS, CDR2 SASEGT. This CDR3 is built from 16 residues. Losses at the gene ends were 8 bases for V and 0 bases for J; bases not matched to a gene: 11. CDR3 in DNA: TGTGCCAGCCAACCGAGACAGGGGAGAGCTAACTATGGCTACACCTTC. This codes for CASQPRQGRANYGYTF.

There are a few counts of this clonotype. The chain is built from TRBV2 and TRBJ2-7; D not certain. The germline V gene has CDR1 SNHLY and CDR2 FYNNEI. The CDR3 is made up of 14 amino acids. Trimming pared 7 bases from V and 0 bases from J, leaving 13 bases between. The CDR3 sequence: CASTDGPSSYEQYF. The CDR3 DNA is TGTGCCAGCACCGACGGGCCAAGCTCCTACGAGCAGTACTTC. Looking up the rest from reference TRBV2 and TRBJ2-7 gives the full variable domain: EPEVTQTPSHQVTQMGQEVILRCVPISNHLYFYWYRQILGQKVEFLVSFYNNEISEKSEIFDDQFSVERPDGSNFTLKIRSTKLEDSAMYFCASTDGPSSYEQYFGPGTRLTVT.

In this sample, this clonotype turned up many times. The chain employs TRBV29-1 and TRBJ1-6; 7 bases map to TRBD1. This CDR3 spans 14 amino acids. J lost 8 bases, V lost 4 bases, and 8 bases had no gene match. Germline CDR1 SQVTM, CDR2 ANQGSEA. The CDR3 region is CSVGDRGSDSPLHF. The CDR3 DNA follows: TGCAGCGTTGGGGACAGAGGTAGTGATTCACCCCTCCACTTT. Based on the CDR3 plus reference TRBV29-1 and TRBJ1-6, the full variable domain is SAVISQKPSRDICQRGTSLTIQCQVDSQVTMMFWYRQQPGQSLTLIATANQGSEATYESGFVIDKFPISRPNLTFSTLTVSNMSPEDSSIYLCSVGDRGSDSPLHFGNGTRLTVT.

The chain employs TRBV12-3 or TRBV12-4 and TRBJ2-7; TRBD1 matches 7 bases. The CDR3 extends over 15 amino acids. V was pared by 5 bases and J by 4 bases, with 11 bases of the junction left unmatched. The CDR3 DNA sequence: TGTGCCAGCAGTAAACCGGGACAGCCAGTTTACGAGCAGTACTTC. Residues: CASSKPGQPVYEQYF.

The V call is TRBV2, the J call TRBJ2-3; 7 bases map to TRBD2. The germline gives CDR1 SNHLY, CDR2 FYNNEI. V gave up 2 bases and J gave up 0 bases; unmatched junction bases: 2. The CDR3 runs to 15 residues. DNA of the CDR3: TGTGCCAGCAGTGAAATGACTAGCAGCACAGATACGCAGTATTTT. Translation gives CASSEMTSSTDTQYF. The whole variable domain, filled in from reference TRBV2 and TRBJ2-3, reads EPEVTQTPSHQVTQMGQEVILRCVPISNHLYFYWYRQILGQKVEFLVSFYNNEISEKSEIFDDQFSVERPDGSNFTLKIRSTKLEDSAMYFCASSEMTSSTDTQYFGPGTRLTVL.

The genes are TRBV6-6 and TRBJ2-3, with a weak D call TRBD2 (7 bases). CDR1 and CDR2 (germline): MNHNY, SVGAGI (reference sequence). The ends were cut back, 0 bases at V and 1 base at J, with 11 bases in the middle. This CDR3 is 16 amino acids long. CDR3 coding DNA: TGTGCCAGCAGTTACTCGGGGGGGGCTGGCACAGATACGCAGTATTTT. Protein: CASSYSGGAGTDTQYF.

This clonotype occurred a few times. The V call is TRBV5-1, the J call TRBJ1-2, with D perhaps matching TRBD1 (6 bases). The germline V gene has CDR1 SGHRS and CDR2 YFSETQ. V gave up 1 base and J gave up 2 bases, with 12 bases separating them. This CDR3 region has 15 residues. The CDR3 spells CASSLFQGQNYGYTF. CDR3 DNA: TGCGCCAGCAGCTTGTTTCAGGGGCAAAACTATGGCTACACCTTC.

Only a few counts were recorded for this clonotype. The rearrangement joins TRBV27 to TRBJ2-1; no clear D. Per germline, CDR1 MNHEY and CDR2 SMNVEV (reference sequence). CDR3 length: 12 residues. The germline V and J ends were trimmed by 6 bases and 2 bases, with 5 bases remaining between them. In nucleotides, the CDR3 is TGTGCCAGCAGAGCAGCCTACAATGAGCAGTTCTTC. Translated: CASRAAYNEQFF.

This clonotype was observed a handful of times. The chain recombines TRBV7-9 with TRBJ2-1; no clear D gene. Germline assignment: CDR1 SEHNR and CDR2 FQNEAQ (reference sequence). The V and J ends lost 2 bases and 4 bases respectively, with 9 bases between them. The CDR3 is made up of 14 amino acids. CDR3 coding DNA: TGTGCCAGCAGCTTACTCGACAATTACAATGAGCAGTTCTTC. The encoded protein is CASSLLDNYNEQFF.

The J gene is TRBJ2-4, the V gene TRBV3-1; D tentatively reads TRBD1 or TRBD2 (7 bases each). Looked up from germline, CDR1 is LGHDT and CDR2 is YNNKEL (reference sequence). The CDR3 is 19 amino acids. V was clipped by 2 bases and J by 2 bases, with 22 bases between them. This chain's CDR3 is CASSQPLRQGGASKNIQYF. The CDR3 DNA reads as TGTGCCAGCAGCCAACCACTACGCCAGGGGGGGGCGTCCAAAAACATTCAGTACTTC.